This T cell receptor beta chain was identified during a study of beta chain bispecific antibodies for T cell cancers. Study as a whole: Sequenced cells survived coculture with leukemia lines plus bispecific antibodies. Study-level findings and limits: Normal T cells contributed less of the targeted TRBV signal than the leukemia cells did. Anti-TRBV12 exposure, compared with anti-CD19, reduced the TRBV12-3 proportion of TRBV signal by about 99%.

A single record per CDR3 protein comes from TCRdb applying MiXCR to the 5' RACE reads. The sample lists 20,000 to 25,000 distinct CDR3 sequences; around 2% were seen once. Either OKT3 anti-CD3 antibody or CD3/CD28 beads expanded T cells from blood mononuclear cells over roughly three days. About this clonotype: What it binds is not known.

The trim removed 4 bases at V and 3 bases at J, leaving 13 bases unmatched. The CDR3 length is 17 residues. The germline gives CDR1 LNHDA, CDR2 SQIVND (reference sequence). The sample was healthy donor T cells cultured with leukemia cells, taken from a culture containing a bispecific antibody targeting TCR Vbeta12. The V and J genes are TRBV19 and TRBJ2-7, with 9 nucleotides matching TRBD1. This TCR came from a human donor in good health. Some clones in this sample may be carry-over from other donors' samples. CDR3 sequence reads: CASSTILSGTGIYEQYF. The DNA of the CDR3 is TGTGCCAGTAGTACGATCCTCTCCGGGACAGGGATCTACGAGCAGTACTTC. The entire variable domain, with the rest obtained from reference TRBV19 and TRBJ2-7, is as follows: DGGITQSPKYLFRKEGQNVTLSCEQNLNHDAMYWYRQDPGQGLRLIYYSQIVNDFQKGDIAEGYSVSREKKESFPLTVTSAQKNPTAFYLCASSTILSGTGIYEQYFGPGTRLTVT.